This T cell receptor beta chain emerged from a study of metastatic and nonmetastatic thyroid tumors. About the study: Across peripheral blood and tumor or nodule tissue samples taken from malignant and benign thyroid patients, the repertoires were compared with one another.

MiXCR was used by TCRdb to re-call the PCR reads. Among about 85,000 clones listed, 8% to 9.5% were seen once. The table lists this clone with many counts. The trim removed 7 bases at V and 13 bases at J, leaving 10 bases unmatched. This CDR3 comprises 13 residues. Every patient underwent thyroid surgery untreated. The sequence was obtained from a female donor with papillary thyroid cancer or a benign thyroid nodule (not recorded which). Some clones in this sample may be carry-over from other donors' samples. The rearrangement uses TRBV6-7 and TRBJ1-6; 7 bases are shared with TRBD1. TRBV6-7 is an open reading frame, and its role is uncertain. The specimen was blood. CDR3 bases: TGTGCCAGCACCGAACAGGGGATTAGTCCCCTCCACTTT. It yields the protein CASTEQGISPLHF.